This T cell receptor beta chain was found in a study of blood T cell repertoires in COVID-19 (TCRdb year 2020). Turning to the overall study: Collaborator samples came from the United States, Italy and Spain and covered acute and convalescent phases of COVID-19. The prospective study material was composed of cDNA or gDNA derived from T cells, B-cell-depleted T cells, or PBMCs. Subjects who had been exposed to COVID-19, were actively infected with it, or had recovered from it provided the deeply sampled blood TCRbeta repertoires that made up the dataset. A freely available public database, intended as a resource for researchers studying the immune response to SARS-CoV-2, is where the repertoires were released. The samples were drawn from the first 160 participants of the ongoing ImmuneRACE study and from 950 to 1,500 subjects provided by 6 global collaborators. Sample metadata almost always included a de-identified subject ID, COVID-19 status, age in years and sex. Where HLA class I and class II types were available, the types were taken from metadata supplied by the sample provider, not from assay-based typing.

The immunoSEQ Assay, a bias-controlled multiplex PCR, was used to amplify TCRbeta CDR3 regions from genomic DNA. In the source study's methods: The number of nucleated cells in each sample was estimated by amplification of reference gene primers within the assay. To quantify the absolute abundance of each unique TCRbeta CDR3 rearrangement, sequence reads were collapsed and filtered. For each sample, productive Simpson clonality was calculated as the square root of Simpson's diversity index over productive rearrangements. In its TCRdb copy, this immuneACCESS table keeps in-frame sequences only and misses some clones. Where compared with another copy, unresolved V genes explain less than half of these, and the others have no known cause. V and J calls and clone size are those listed in that table; D and trimming were worked out from the DNA. The sample includes some 150,000 clones, with approximately 89% observed a single time. Around 1.5% of the sample goes to the ten largest clones.

The CDR1 and CDR2 encoded by the germline V gene are ENHRY and SYGVKD. From the cysteine up to the phenylalanine, the CDR3 has a length of 15 residues. Just the 45-base CDR3 DNA is kept, in frame starting at base 1. The germline V end is reduced by 3 bases and the J end by 2 bases; junction bases left unmatched: 4. The collaborating institutions used their own protocols to collect whole blood in K2EDTA tubes. For TCRbeta analysis, collaborators shipped samples in one of three forms: frozen whole blood, isolated PBMCs, or DNA extracted from either of those sample types. About this clone: This clone's antigen is unknown. The record has no base qualities; no much larger clone is one base away.

What the research found in general, with its limitations: How much clinical and demographic metadata was included differed by source and by participant, and the metadata was provided uncurated.

In this chain, TRBV10-3 is recombined with TRBJ1-5; a stretch of 7 junction bases matches TRBD1. Source material: peripheral blood. This sequence was found in a human donor in a cohort sampled during active COVID-19. In nucleotides, the sequence is TGTGCCATCAGTGAAAGAGGACAGGGCAATCAGCCCCAGCATTTT. Its product reads: CAISERGQGNQPQHF.